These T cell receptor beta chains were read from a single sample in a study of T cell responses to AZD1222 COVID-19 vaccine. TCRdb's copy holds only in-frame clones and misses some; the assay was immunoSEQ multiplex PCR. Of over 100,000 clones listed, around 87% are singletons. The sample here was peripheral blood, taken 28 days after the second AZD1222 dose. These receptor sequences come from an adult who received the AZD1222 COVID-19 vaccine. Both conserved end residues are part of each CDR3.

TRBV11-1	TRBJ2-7	CASSLGLSSYEQYF
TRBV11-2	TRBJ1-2	CASSLPSPGGGYTF
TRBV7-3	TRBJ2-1	CASSPTSGINEQFF
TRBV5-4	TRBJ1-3	CASSTTGGSGNTIYF
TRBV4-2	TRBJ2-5	CASSQEGTSGMETQYF
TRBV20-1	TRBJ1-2	CSAPDRYGYTF
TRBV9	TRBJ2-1	CASSVGGSGGEQFF
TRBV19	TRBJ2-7	CASAGRTGLYEQYF
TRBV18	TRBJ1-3	CASSPDFRSGNTIYF
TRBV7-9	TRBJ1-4	CASSSNYQPGPTNEKLFF
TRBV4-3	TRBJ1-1	CASSQDRWTENTEAFF
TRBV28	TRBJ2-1	CASSPDPNEQFF
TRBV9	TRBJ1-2	CASSDTGAYGYTF
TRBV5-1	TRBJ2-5	CASRPLAGQETQYF
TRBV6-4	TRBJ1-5	CATKRGEGNQPQHF
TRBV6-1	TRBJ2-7	CASSLGRNTYEQYF
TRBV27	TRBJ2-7	CASQGDRPYEQYF
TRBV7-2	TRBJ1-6	CASSPRDRNSPLHF
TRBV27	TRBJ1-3	CASSLFLSSGNTIYF
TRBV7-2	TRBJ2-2	CASSLSGGAPGELFF
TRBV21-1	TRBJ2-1	CASSKERRGGGNEQFF
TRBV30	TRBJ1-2	CAGYRGANYGYTF
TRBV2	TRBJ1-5	CASSPDAYSNQPQHF
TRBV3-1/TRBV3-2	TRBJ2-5	CASSHPSRGETQYF
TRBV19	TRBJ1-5	CASSRQGNQPQHF
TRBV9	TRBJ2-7	CASSATSGSSYEQYF
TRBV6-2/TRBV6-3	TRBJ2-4	CASSYSLPGTGRNIQYF
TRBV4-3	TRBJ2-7	CASALLVGSYEQYF
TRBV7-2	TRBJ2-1	CASSFGGGHSYNEQFF
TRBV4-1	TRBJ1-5	CASSQGVGELLNQPQHF
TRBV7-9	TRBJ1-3	CASSLAVVGNTIYF
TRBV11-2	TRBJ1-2	CASSRQSDRLGYTF
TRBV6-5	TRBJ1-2	CASSYDVGTVNYGYTF
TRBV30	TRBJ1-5	CAWGQGGSQPQHF
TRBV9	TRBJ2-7	CASSVADRISYEQYF
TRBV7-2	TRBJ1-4	CASSYQGAGDEKLFF
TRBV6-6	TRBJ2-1	CASSALGSSYNEQFF
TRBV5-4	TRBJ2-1	CASSLRTSNNEQFF
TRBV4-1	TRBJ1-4	CASSQSGTVIEKLFF
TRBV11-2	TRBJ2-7	CASSLGLGRTEQYF
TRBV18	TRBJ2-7	CASSPGRFKAGVSDEQYF
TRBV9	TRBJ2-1	CASSTGGSSYNEQFF
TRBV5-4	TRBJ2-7	CASSPESGTEQYF
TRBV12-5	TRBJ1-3	CASVGGHYGNTIYF
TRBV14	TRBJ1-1	CASSQADRVNTEAFF
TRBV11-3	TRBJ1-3	CASSFGTGSGNTIYF
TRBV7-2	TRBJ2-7	CASSPRDGAYEQYF
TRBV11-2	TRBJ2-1	CATLRSGGDEQFF
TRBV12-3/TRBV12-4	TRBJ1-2	CASSGDSNYGYTF
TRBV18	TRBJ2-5	CASSPQMPSAVQETQYF
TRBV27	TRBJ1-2	CASSLEAGVYGYTF
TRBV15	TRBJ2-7	CATSRDRVGGREQYF
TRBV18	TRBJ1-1	CASSPNRNTEAFF
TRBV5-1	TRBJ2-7	CASSSQAYEQYF
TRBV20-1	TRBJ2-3	CSARGFDTQYF
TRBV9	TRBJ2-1	CASSVGPNNEQFF
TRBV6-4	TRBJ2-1	CASSLAGINNEQFF
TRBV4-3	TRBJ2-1	CASSQDYRGEQFF
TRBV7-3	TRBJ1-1	CASSPGGGLSEAFF
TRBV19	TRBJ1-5	CASQRGGSNQPQHF